This TCR beta chain was captured in a study of CD8+ T cells in alopecia areata. Findings and caveats of the study: Compared with mice, patients displayed less clear TCR sharing, possibly for HLA-related reasons.

In regard to this clone: Antigen unknown.

cDNA serving as the sequencing template came from extracted, reverse transcribed RNA. Generated by immunoSEQ multiplex PCR, the TCRdb table keeps only in-frame clones and is missing some. Counted here are some 120,000 clones, about 57% occurring once; the ten biggest clones make up 4.5% to 5.5%. Trimming left V 1 base short and J 4 bases short, with 8 bases between. CDR1 is SGHTA and CDR2 is FQGNSA in the germline V gene. The CDR3 has 13 amino acids. Specimens obtained from alopecia areata patients comprised lesional scalp punch biopsies and peripheral blood. This chain uses TRBV7-2 with TRBJ2-7, with a weak D call TRBD1 (6 bases). The specimen was CD4+ T cells sorted from blood, collected at week 0. The TCR was taken from a human donor with alopecia areata. The CDR3 DNA reads as TGTGCCAGCAGCTTAGTAGACAGGTACGAGCAGTACTTC. Protein: CASSLVDRYEQYF.